One and the same sample provided the 31 T cell receptor beta chains below, sequenced in a study of blood T cell repertoires in COVID-19. Sequencing was performed with immunoSEQ multiplex PCR; in TCRdb, only in-frame clones are kept and a portion is missing. The sample includes hundreds of thousands of clones, roughly 85% of them seen just once. Specimen: PBMCs or T cells enriched from blood (not recorded which). The source of these receptors is a man aged 30 to 39 who had recovered from COVID-19.

The genes are TRBV2 and TRBJ2-3, with 8 bases identical to TRBD1. CDR1 is SNHLY and CDR2 is FYNNEI in the germline V gene. CDR3 size: 16 residues. V trimming: 8 bases; J trimming: 7 bases; junction bases outside the gene matches: 17. CDR3 region: CASSAKGQALWHTQYF. CDR3 DNA: TGTGCCAGCTCAGCAAAGGGACAGGCCCTTTGGCATACGCAGTATTTT.

The chain employs TRBV18 and TRBJ1-5; D possibly corresponds to TRBD1 (6 bases). Germline loops: CDR1 KGHSH, CDR2 LQKENI. Trimming shortened V by 3 bases and J by 1 base, and 7 bases separated the two germline ends. The CDR3 covers 14 residues. In DNA form, the CDR3 reads TGTGCCAGCTCACCCCAGGGGAGCAATCAGCCCCAGCATTTT. It is translated as CASSPQGSNQPQHF.

The V gene is TRBV7-9, the J gene TRBJ2-5; 8 bases map to TRBD2. The CDR3 is made up of 14 amino acids. J was trimmed by 4 bases and V by 3 bases; bases with no gene match: 4. Germline-derived CDR1 and CDR2 are SEHNR and FQNEAQ (reference sequence). The CDR3 loop is CASSLGLVTETQYF. The CDR3 nucleotides read TGTGCCAGCAGCTTGGGACTAGTCACAGAGACCCAGTACTTC.

This chain joins TRBV18 and TRBJ2-6, with a weak D call TRBD1 (6 bases). CDR3 length equals 16 residues. The germline CDR1 and CDR2 sequences are KGHSH and LQKENI. The V end lost 1 base, the J end lost 2 bases, and 9 bases lay between the germline ends. CDR3 protein: CASSPLNRAGANVLTF. In nucleotides, the CDR3 is TGTGCCAGCTCACCACTTAACAGGGCTGGGGCCAACGTCCTGACTTTC.

This clone showed up just a few times. The chain links TRBV6-6 to TRBJ2-2, with D possibly matching TRBD1 (7 bases). The germline V gene encodes CDR1 MNHNY and CDR2 SVGAGI (reference sequence). Trimming pared 6 bases from V and 4 bases from J, leaving 18 bases between. CDR3 length equals 16 residues. The CDR3 is CASRSPRQGGTGELFF. CDR3 nucleotide sequence: TGTGCCAGCAGGTCCCCACGACAGGGAGGCACCGGGGAGCTGTTTTTT.

V and J are TRBV5-1 and TRBJ1-1; D not certain. Deletions cut 4 bases from V and 0 bases from J, with 7 bases between. Germline CDR1 SGHRS, CDR2 YFSETQ. The length of the CDR3 is 13 residues. As DNA, the CDR3 is TGCGCCAGCAGCCGGGAATTGAACACTGAAGCTTTCTTT. Encoded protein: CASSRELNTEAFF.

The chain carries TRBV15 and TRBJ2-7; 8 bases map to TRBD2. In germline, CDR1 is LNHNV, CDR2 YYDKDF (reference sequence). V was pared by 3 bases and J by 4 bases, with 11 bases of the junction left unmatched. The CDR3 sequence is 16 residues long. CDR3 in DNA: TGTGCCACCAGCAGGGGATTAGCGGGGCTAAATTACGAGCAGTACTTC. Its translation is CATSRGLAGLNYEQYF.

On this clone: The same CDR3 can be traced to other DNA sequences in this sample. The V gene is TRBV5-1, the J gene TRBJ2-7; no reliable D call. CDR1 is SGHRS, CDR2 YFSETQ, per germline. Trimming shortened V by 0 bases and J by 0 bases, and 10 bases separated the two germline ends. The CDR3 runs 15 residues. CDR3 sequence: CASSLVAGSSYEQYF. CDR3 nucleotides: TGCGCCAGCAGCTTGGTGGCAGGCTCCTCCTACGAGCAGTACTTC.

The V call is TRBV10-3, the J call TRBJ2-7; 9 nucleotides agree with TRBD1. There are 14 residues in the CDR3. The V and J ends lost 9 bases and 2 bases, in that order; junction bases with no gene match: 8. The germline CDR1 and CDR2 sequences are ENHRY and SYGVKD. The CDR3: CAMSRDRAAYEQYF. CDR3 DNA sequence: TGTGCCATGTCCCGGGACAGGGCGGCCTACGAGCAGTACTTC.

This clone was seen once. The chain joins TRBV4-1 to TRBJ2-1, with 11 bases matching TRBD2. J gave up 9 bases and V 5 bases, and 12 bases lay outside the gene matches. Germline values: CDR1 MGHRA, CDR2 YSYEKL. The CDR3 has 16 residues. The CDR3 coding sequence is TGCGCCAGCAGCGATGGAACAGTAGCGGGGGGGCGTGAGCAGTTCTTC. Translated: CASSDGTVAGGREQFF.

This chain uses TRBV4-2 with TRBJ1-3; D remains unclear. Germline values: CDR1 LGHNA, CDR2 YNFKEQ. The CDR3 runs to 15 residues. V was shortened by 1 base and J by 3 bases, with 10 bases between the two germline ends. The CDR3 DNA is TGTGCCAGCAGCCAAGTTCAATCTAGTGGAAACACCATATATTTT. It translates to CASSQVQSSGNTIYF.

The rearrangement joins TRBV10-1 to TRBJ1-3; a weak D match, TRBD1 (6 bases). V was clipped by 8 bases and J by 4 bases, with 6 bases between them. The germline V gene encodes CDR1 WNHNN and CDR2 SYGVQD (reference sequence). The CDR3 contains 11 residues. The CDR3 DNA reads TGCGCCAGCGGACAGGGAAACACCATATATTTT. Protein sequence: CASGQGNTIYF.

The chain links TRBV3-1 (or the pseudogene TRBV3-2) to TRBJ1-2; the D gene is possibly TRBD1 (5 bases). CDR1 and CDR2 (germline): LGHDT, YNNKEL (reference sequence). The V end lost 2 bases, the J end lost 2 bases, and 15 bases lay between the germline ends. The CDR3 totals 16 residues. CDR3 sequence: CASSQLQRDSNYGYTF. CDR3 bases: TGTGCCAGCAGCCAACTCCAAAGGGACTCGAACTATGGCTACACCTTC.

The chain combines TRBV24-1 with TRBJ1-5; 9 positions match TRBD1. This CDR3 spans 15 amino acids. The germline V gene has CDR1 KGHDR and CDR2 SFDVKD. V was pared by 5 bases and J by 1 base, with 2 bases of the junction left unmatched. The CDR3 protein is CATSGGTGSNQPQHF. The CDR3 region has the DNA TGTGCCACCAGTGGGGGGACAGGGAGCAATCAGCCCCAGCATTTT.

Turning to this clone: This specimen includes other DNA sequences encoding the same CDR3. The rearrangement joins TRBV6-5 to TRBJ1-2; D call uncertain. Trimming pared 0 bases from V and 1 base from J, leaving 6 bases between. The CDR3 extends over 14 amino acids. Germline V gene lookup returns CDR1 MNHEY and CDR2 SVGAGI. The CDR3, as DNA: TGTGCCAGCAGTTACTCGACGGGTAACTATGGCTACACCTTC. Its protein product is CASSYSTGNYGYTF.

The chain has TRBV6-1 and TRBJ1-1; D is unresolved. Germline lookup yields CDR1 MNHNS and CDR2 SASEGT. CDR3 length: 17 amino acids. V was clipped by 0 bases and J by 0 bases, with 14 bases between them. The chain's CDR3 is CASSEARRGGLNTEAFF. The CDR3, as DNA: TGTGCCAGCAGTGAAGCAAGACGGGGAGGGCTGAACACTGAAGCTTTCTTT.

The V call is TRBV7-9, the J call TRBJ1-3; tentatively, D is TRBD1 (5 bases). V lost 0 bases and J 1 base, leaving 10 bases between the germline ends. CDR1 is SEHNR and CDR2 is FQNEAQ in the germline V gene (reference sequence). The CDR3 has 16 amino acids. The CDR3 sequence: CASSLAAGESGNTIYF. The CDR3, as DNA: TGTGCCAGCAGCTTAGCGGCGGGGGAATCTGGAAACACCATATATTTT. Filled out from reference TRBV7-9 and TRBJ1-3, the complete variable domain reads DTGVSQNPRHKITKRGQNVTFRCDPISEHNRLYWYRQTLGQGPEFLTYFQNEAQLEKSRLLSDRFSAERPKGSFSTLEIQRTEQGDSAMYLCASSLAAGESGNTIYFGEGSWLTVV.

The genes are TRBV2 and TRBJ1-1; no reliable D call. The germline V and J ends were trimmed by 6 bases and 11 bases, with 13 bases remaining between them. This CDR3 is 11 amino acids long. Germline values: CDR1 SNHLY, CDR2 FYNNEI. The CDR3 spells CASRLRADAFF. The CDR3 DNA follows: TGTGCCAGCAGGTTGAGGGCAGATGCTTTCTTT.

This rearrangement joins TRBV27 to TRBJ2-5; D call uncertain. Trimming took 0 bases from V and 5 from J, leaving 13 bases between them. CDR3 size: 15 residues. The germline gives CDR1 MNHEY, CDR2 SMNVEV (reference sequence). Here the CDR3 reads CASSLSIQLRETQYF. The CDR3 DNA is TGTGCCAGCAGTTTATCGATTCAACTGAGGGAGACCCAGTACTTC.

This rearrangement joins TRBV25-1 to TRBJ1-6; 7 bases agree with TRBD1. The length of the CDR3 is 17 residues. Germline CDR1 is MGHDK and CDR2 is SYGVNS. V lost 2 bases to trimming and J lost 3 bases; unmatched junction nucleotides: 7. CDR3 amino acids: CASSEHPTGDYNSPLHF. The CDR3 DNA reads as TGTGCCAGCAGTGAACACCCCACAGGGGACTATAATTCACCCCTCCACTTT. Together with reference TRBV25-1 and TRBJ1-6, the CDR3 gives the full variable domain: EADIYQTPRYLVIGTGKKITLECSQTMGHDKMYWYQQDPGMELHLIHYSYGVNSTEKGDLSSESTVSRIRTEHFPLTLESARPSHTSQYLCASSEHPTGDYNSPLHFGNGTRLTVT.

J is TRBJ2-1 and V is TRBV18, with 10 bases matching TRBD1. The CDR3 covers 16 residues. The germline gives CDR1 KGHSH, CDR2 LQKENI. V lost 4 bases, J lost 7 bases, and 10 bases stayed unmatched. In DNA, the CDR3 is TGTGCCAGCTCACTTATGACAGGGGGCGCCGGGAATGAGCAGTTCTTC. It is translated as CASSLMTGGAGNEQFF.

This clone was seen only a few times. This chain uses TRBV7-2 with TRBJ1-3; weak D call: TRBD1 (5 bases). The CDR3 has 15 residues. V lost 7 bases and J 0 bases, leaving 13 bases between the germline ends. Germline lookup yields CDR1 SGHTA and CDR2 FQGNSA. CDR3 region: CASTRSRDSGNTIYF. The CDR3 coding sequence is TGTGCCAGCACCCGGAGCAGGGACTCTGGAAACACCATATATTTT. Combining the CDR3 with reference TRBV7-2 and TRBJ1-3 gives the whole variable domain GAGVSQSPSNKVTEKGKDVELRCDPISGHTALYWYRQSLGQGLEFLIYFQGNSAPDKSGLPSDRFSAERTGGSVSTLTIQRTQQEDSAVYLCASTRSRDSGNTIYFGEGSWLTVV.

CDR3 amino acids: CAWSGTGGRNEQYF. The DNA for the CDR3 is TGTGCCTGGAGTGGGACAGGGGGCAGGAACGAGCAGTACTTC. The chain has TRBV30 and TRBJ2-7; 11 bases fit TRBD1. Germline CDR1 GTSNPN, CDR2 SVGIG (reference sequence). V gave up 1 base and J gave up 5 bases; unmatched junction bases: 4. The CDR3 has 14 residues.

This clone was seen just once. The J gene is TRBJ1-2, the V gene TRBV20-1; the D is unclear. This CDR3 has 13 residues. Germline V gene data show CDR1 as DFQATT and CDR2 as SNEGSKA (reference sequence). Trimming shortened V by 3 bases and J by 3 bases, and 11 bases separated the two germline ends. CDR3 sequence: CSASSAEDYGYTF. As DNA, the CDR3 is TGCAGTGCTAGTAGTGCGGAAGACTATGGCTACACCTTC.

This clone was observed a single time. The V and J genes are TRBV5-4 and TRBJ2-7; 11 bases align to TRBD2. The V and J ends lost 4 bases and 6 bases, in that order; junction bases with no gene match: 9. The germline V gene has CDR1 SGHNT and CDR2 YYREEE (reference sequence). This CDR3 comprises 15 residues. The CDR3 region is CASSLTSGAGAEQYF. The DNA for the CDR3 is TGTGCCAGCAGCCTGACTAGCGGGGCGGGGGCCGAGCAGTACTTC. Drawing the rest from reference TRBV5-4 and TRBJ2-7, the complete variable domain is ETGVTQSPTHLIKTRGQQVTLRCSSQSGHNTVSWYQQALGQGPQFIFQYYREEENGRGNFPPRFSGLQFPNYSSELNVNALELDDSALYLCASSLTSGAGAEQYFGPGTRLTVT.

This clone was observed a single time. The chain links TRBV2 to TRBJ1-5, with 7 bases aligning to TRBD1. V was pared by 6 bases and J by 3 bases, with 17 bases of the junction left unmatched. Germline V gene lookup returns CDR1 SNHLY and CDR2 FYNNEI. The CDR3 covers 18 residues. The CDR3 loop is CASRKIETGVADNQPQHF. CDR3 nucleotide sequence: TGTGCCAGCAGAAAAATAGAAACAGGGGTCGCAGACAATCAGCCCCAGCATTTT.

The genes are TRBV29-1 and TRBJ1-3; 8 bases are a match to TRBD1. Germline values: CDR1 SQVTM, CDR2 ANQGSEA. The CDR3 is 14 amino acids. V gave up 6 bases and J gave up 4 bases; unmatched junction bases: 8. Here the CDR3 DNA reads TGCAGCGTCTCATCCGGGACAGGCGGAAACACCATATATTTT. Translating gives CSVSSGTGGNTIYF. The full variable domain, with the rest looked up from reference TRBV29-1 and TRBJ1-3, is SAVISQKPSRDICQRGTSLTIQCQVDSQVTMMFWYRQQPGQSLTLIATANQGSEATYESGFVIDKFPISRPNLTFSTLTVSNMSPEDSSIYLCSVSSGTGGNTIYFGEGSWLTVV.

This clone was recorded many times. V and J are TRBV9 and TRBJ2-2, with D uncertain. The CDR3 has 13 residues. The ends were cut back, 3 bases at V and 6 bases at J, with 9 bases in the middle. The V gene's germline CDR1 is SGDLS and CDR2 YYNGEE. In DNA form, the CDR3 reads TGTGCCAGCAGCGGGATAGAGGCCGGGGAGCTGTTTTTT. The encoded protein is CASSGIEAGELFF.

The chain couples TRBV3-1 (or the pseudogene TRBV3-2) to TRBJ2-4; 10 positions match TRBD1. The CDR3 contains 13 residues. The V gene end was trimmed by 3 bases and the J gene end by 13 bases; junction bases not matched to a gene: 6. Germline CDR1 LGHDT, CDR2 YNNKEL (reference sequence). The CDR3 sequence is CASSHDRGLRQYF. CDR3 nucleotides: TGTGCCAGCAGCCACGACAGGGGGCTGAGACAGTACTTC.

This clone was seen only once. This rearrangement joins TRBV27 to TRBJ1-6, with D unclear. Germline V gene lookup returns CDR1 MNHEY and CDR2 SMNVEV (reference sequence). The V end was cut by 2 bases, the J end by 2 bases, with 10 bases between. The length of the CDR3 is 16 residues. DNA of the CDR3: TGTGCCAGCAGTTTAAAGCTCACCACCTATAATTCACCCCTCCACTTT. The encoded protein is CASSLKLTTYNSPLHF.

This chain joins TRBV10-2 and TRBJ2-7; the D is unclear. Trimming pared 4 bases from V and 0 bases from J, leaving 7 bases between. The CDR3 has 13 residues. The V gene's germline CDR1 is WSHSY and CDR2 SAAADI. CDR3 loop: CASSGHDSYEQYF. DNA for the CDR3: TGCGCCAGCAGTGGGCACGACTCCTACGAGCAGTACTTC.